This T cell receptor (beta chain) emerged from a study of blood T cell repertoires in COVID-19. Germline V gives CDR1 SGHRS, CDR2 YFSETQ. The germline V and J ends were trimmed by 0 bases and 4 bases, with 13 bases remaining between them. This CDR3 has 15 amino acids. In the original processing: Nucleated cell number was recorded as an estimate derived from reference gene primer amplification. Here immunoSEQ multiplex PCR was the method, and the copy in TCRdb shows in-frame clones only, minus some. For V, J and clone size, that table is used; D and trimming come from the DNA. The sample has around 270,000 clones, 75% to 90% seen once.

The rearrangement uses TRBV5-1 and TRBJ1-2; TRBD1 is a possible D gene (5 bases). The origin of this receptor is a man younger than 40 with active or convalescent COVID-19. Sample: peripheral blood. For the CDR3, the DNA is TGCGCCAGCAGCTTGGATTCCTTGGGGGGCTATGGCTACACCTTC. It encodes CASSLDSLGGYGYTF.